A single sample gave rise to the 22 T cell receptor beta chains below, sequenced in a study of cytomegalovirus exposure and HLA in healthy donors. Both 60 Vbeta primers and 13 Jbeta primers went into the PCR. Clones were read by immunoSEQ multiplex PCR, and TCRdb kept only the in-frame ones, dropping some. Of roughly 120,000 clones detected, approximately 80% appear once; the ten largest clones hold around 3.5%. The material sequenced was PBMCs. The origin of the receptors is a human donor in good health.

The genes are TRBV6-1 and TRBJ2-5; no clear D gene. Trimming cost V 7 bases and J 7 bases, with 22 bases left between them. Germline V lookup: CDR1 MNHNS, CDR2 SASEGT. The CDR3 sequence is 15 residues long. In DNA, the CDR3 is TGTGCCAGCACCCTAGGCTTAGGCCCATCGGGGACCCAGTACTTC. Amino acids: CASTLGLGPSGTQYF.

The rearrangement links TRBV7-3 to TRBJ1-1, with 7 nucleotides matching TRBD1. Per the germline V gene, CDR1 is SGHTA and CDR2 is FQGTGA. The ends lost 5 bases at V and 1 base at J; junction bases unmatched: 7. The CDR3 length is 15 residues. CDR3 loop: CASSGQGVANTEAFF. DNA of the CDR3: TGTGCCAGCAGCGGGCAGGGGGTAGCGAACACTGAAGCTTTCTTT. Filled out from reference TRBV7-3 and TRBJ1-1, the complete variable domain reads GAGVSQTPSNKVTEKGKYVELRCDPISGHTALYWYRQSLGQGPEFLIYFQGTGAADDSGLPNDRFFAVRPEGSVSTLKIQRTERGDSAVYLCASSGQGVANTEAFFGQGTRLTVV.

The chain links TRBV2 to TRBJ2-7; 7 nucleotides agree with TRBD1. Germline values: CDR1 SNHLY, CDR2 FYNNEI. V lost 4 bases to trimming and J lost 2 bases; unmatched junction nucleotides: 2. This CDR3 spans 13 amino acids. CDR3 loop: CASSGQGPYEQYF. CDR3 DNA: TGTGCCAGCAGTGGACAGGGCCCCTACGAGCAGTACTTC.

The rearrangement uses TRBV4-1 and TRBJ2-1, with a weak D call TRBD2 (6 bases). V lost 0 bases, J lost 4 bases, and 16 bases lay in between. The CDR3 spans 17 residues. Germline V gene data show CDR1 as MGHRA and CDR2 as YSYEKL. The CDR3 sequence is CASSQDPPRESYNEQFF. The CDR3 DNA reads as TGCGCCAGCAGCCAAGACCCCCCCCGGGAGTCATACAATGAGCAGTTCTTC.

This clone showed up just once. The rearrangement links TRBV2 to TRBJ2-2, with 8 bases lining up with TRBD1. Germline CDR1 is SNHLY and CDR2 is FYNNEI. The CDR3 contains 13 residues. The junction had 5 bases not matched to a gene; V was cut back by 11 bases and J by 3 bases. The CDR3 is CAVNRGDTGELFF. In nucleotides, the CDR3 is TGTGCCGTAAACAGGGGGGACACCGGGGAGCTGTTTTTT.

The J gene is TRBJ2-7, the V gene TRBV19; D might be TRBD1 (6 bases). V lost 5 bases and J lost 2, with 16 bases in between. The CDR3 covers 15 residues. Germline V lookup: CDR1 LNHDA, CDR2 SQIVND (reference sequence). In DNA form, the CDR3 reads TGTGCCAGTAGTTCGCGACAGGTGCCTACCTACGAGCAGTACTTC. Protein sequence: CASSSRQVPTYEQYF.

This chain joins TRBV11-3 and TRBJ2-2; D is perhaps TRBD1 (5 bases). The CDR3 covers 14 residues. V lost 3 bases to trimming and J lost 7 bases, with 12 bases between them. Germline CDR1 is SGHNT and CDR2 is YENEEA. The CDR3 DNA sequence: TGTGCCAGCAGCTTCTTACAGGAGAACGGGGAGCTGTTTTTT. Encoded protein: CASSFLQENGELFF. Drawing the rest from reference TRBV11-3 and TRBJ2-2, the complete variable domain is EAGVVQSPRYKIIEKKQPVAFWCNPISGHNTLYWYLQNLGQGPELLIRYENEEAVDDSQLPKDRFSAERLKGVDSTLKIQPAELGDSAVYLCASSFLQENGELFFGEGSRLTVL.

The CDR3, as DNA: TGCAGCGTCGCTCGAGGGCCCGAGCAGTACTTC. It codes for CSVARGPEQYF. The chain employs TRBV29-1 and TRBJ2-7; possible D gene TRBD2, 5 bases. The V end lost 6 bases, the J end lost 6 bases, and 12 bases lay between the germline ends. Germline CDR1 and CDR2: SQVTM and ANQGSEA. The CDR3 sequence is 11 residues long.

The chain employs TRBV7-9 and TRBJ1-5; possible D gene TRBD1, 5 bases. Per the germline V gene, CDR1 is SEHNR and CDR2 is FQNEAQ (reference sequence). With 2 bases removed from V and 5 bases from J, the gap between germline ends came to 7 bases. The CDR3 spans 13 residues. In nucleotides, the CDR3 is TGTGCCAGCAGCTTAAGGGGTGATCAGCCCCAGCATTTT. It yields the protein CASSLRGDQPQHF.

CDR3 in amino acids: CASSPPGLAGVSSYEQYF. CDR3 bases: TGTGCCAGCTCACCGCCGGGACTAGCGGGAGTCTCCTCCTACGAGCAGTACTTC. This sequence joins TRBV18 and TRBJ2-7, with 14 bases lining up with TRBD2. The CDR3 contains 18 residues. The germline V gene has CDR1 KGHSH and CDR2 LQKENI. J was trimmed by 0 bases and V by 3 bases; bases with no gene match: 7.

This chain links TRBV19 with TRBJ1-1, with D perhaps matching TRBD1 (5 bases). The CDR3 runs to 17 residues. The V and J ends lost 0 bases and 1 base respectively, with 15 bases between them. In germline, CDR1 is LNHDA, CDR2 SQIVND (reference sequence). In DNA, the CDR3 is TGTGCCAGTAGTATAGATCGAACAGGACAAGAGAACACTGAAGCTTTCTTT. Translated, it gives CASSIDRTGQENTEAFF.

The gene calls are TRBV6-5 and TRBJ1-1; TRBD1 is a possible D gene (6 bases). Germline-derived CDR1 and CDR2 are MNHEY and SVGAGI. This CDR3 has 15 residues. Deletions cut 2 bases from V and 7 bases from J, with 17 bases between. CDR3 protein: CASSYGGGGGSEAFF. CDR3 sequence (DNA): TGTGCCAGCAGTTACGGTGGAGGGGGGGGAAGTGAAGCTTTCTTT.

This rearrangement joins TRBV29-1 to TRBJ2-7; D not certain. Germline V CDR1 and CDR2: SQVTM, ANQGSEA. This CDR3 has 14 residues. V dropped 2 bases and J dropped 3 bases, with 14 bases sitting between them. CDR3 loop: CSVERVNGGYEQYF. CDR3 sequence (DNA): TGCAGCGTTGAAAGAGTGAACGGCGGCTACGAGCAGTACTTC.

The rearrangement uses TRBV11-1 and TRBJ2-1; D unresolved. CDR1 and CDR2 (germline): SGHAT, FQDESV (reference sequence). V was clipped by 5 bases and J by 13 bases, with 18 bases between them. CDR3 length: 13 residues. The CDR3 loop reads CASSREARPRQFF. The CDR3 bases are TGTGCCAGCAGCCGCGAGGCGAGGCCACGCCAGTTCTTC.

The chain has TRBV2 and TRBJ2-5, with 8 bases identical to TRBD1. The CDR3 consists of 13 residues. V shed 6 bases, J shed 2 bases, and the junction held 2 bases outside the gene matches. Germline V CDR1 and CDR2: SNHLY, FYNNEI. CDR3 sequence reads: CASSRQGQETQYF. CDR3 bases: TGTGCCAGCAGCCGACAGGGGCAAGAGACCCAGTACTTC.

The chain's CDR3 is CASSPPTRGGLTDTQYF. The CDR3 nucleotides are TGTGCCAGCAGTCCACCCACTAGGGGGGGCCTCACAGATACGCAGTATTTT. The genes are TRBV7-2 and TRBJ2-3; tentatively, D is TRBD2 (7 bases). Germline values: CDR1 SGHTA, CDR2 FQGNSA. Trimming pared 6 bases from V and 2 bases from J, leaving 21 bases between. The CDR3 runs 17 residues.

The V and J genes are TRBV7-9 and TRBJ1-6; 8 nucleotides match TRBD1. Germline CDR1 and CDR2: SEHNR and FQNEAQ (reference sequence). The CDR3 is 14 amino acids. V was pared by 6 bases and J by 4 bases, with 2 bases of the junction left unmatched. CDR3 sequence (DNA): TGTGCCAGCAGTAGACAGGGGTATAATTCACCCCTCCACTTT. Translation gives CASSRQGYNSPLHF.

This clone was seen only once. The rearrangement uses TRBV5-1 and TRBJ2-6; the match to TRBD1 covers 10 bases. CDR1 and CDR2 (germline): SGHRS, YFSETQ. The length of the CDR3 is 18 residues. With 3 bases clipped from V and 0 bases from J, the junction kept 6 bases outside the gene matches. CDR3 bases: TGCGCCAGCAGCTGGGCGGGGACAGGGGCCTCTGGGGCCAACGTCCTGACTTTC. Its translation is CASSWAGTGASGANVLTF.

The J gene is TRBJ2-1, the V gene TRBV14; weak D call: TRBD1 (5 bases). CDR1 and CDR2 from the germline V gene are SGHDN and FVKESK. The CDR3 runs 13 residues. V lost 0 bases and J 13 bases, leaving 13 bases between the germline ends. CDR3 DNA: TGTGCCAGCAGCCAAGATAGGGGCGCGAGCCAGTTCTTC. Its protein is CASSQDRGASQFF.

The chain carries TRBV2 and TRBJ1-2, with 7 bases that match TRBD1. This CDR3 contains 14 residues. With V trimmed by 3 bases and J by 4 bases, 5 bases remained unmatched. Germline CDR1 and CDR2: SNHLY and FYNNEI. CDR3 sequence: CASSDNRGIYGYTF. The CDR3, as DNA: TGTGCCAGCAGTGACAACAGGGGTATCTATGGCTACACCTTC.

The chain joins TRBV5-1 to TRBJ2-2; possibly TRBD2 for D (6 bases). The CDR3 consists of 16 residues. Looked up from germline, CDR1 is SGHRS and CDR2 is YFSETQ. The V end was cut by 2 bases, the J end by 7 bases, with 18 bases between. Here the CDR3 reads CASSFGGQGAGGELFF. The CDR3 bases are TGCGCCAGCAGCTTCGGAGGGCAGGGAGCGGGCGGGGAGCTGTTTTTT.

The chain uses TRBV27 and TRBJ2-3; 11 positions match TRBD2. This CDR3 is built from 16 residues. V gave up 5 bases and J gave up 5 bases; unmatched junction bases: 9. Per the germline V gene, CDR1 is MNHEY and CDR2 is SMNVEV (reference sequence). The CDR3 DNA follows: TGTGCCAGCAGTCCCCTGACTAGCGGGAACGGAGATACGCAGTATTTT. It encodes CASSPLTSGNGDTQYF.